This is a list of T cell receptor beta chains from one sample in a study of cytomegalovirus exposure and HLA in healthy donors. Sequenced by immunoSEQ multiplex PCR; TCRdb stores in-frame clones only, minus some. The data contain hundreds of thousands of clones, about nine tenths of them singletons. Sequences were obtained from PBMCs. The receptors originated from a woman between 18 and 29 years old in good health and CMV-seronegative. Both conserved end residues are part of each CDR3. D genes are given only for firm matches. Size is stated for part of the rows, as once, few or many counts, or as a class when the clone is expanded.

J gene | D gene | clone size | V gene | CDR3 protein | CDR3 DNA
TRBJ2-2 | . | . | TRBV6-1 | CASHIREVAGELFF | TGTGCCAGCCATATCAGGGAAGTGGCCGGGGAGCTGTTTTTT
TRBJ2-7 | . | . | TRBV19 | CASTPSRTETYEQYF | TGTGCCAGTACCCCCTCGCGGACAGAAACCTACGAGCAGTACTTC
TRBJ2-7 | . | . | TRBV29-1 | CSVIFGTSYEQYF | TGCAGCGTTATCTTCGGTACGTCCTACGAGCAGTACTTC
TRBJ1-2 | . | few | TRBV9 | CASSAMGAGDYGYTF | TGTGCCAGCAGCGCTATGGGGGCAGGGGACTATGGCTACACCTTC
TRBJ2-3 | TRBD2 | . | TRBV30 | CAWQTSGVTDTQYF | TGTGCCTGGCAAACTAGCGGGGTCACAGATACGCAGTATTTT
TRBJ1-5 | . | few | TRBV5-4 | CASSFGPVDQPQHF | TGTGCCAGCAGCTTTGGCCCTGTGGATCAGCCCCAGCATTTT
TRBJ2-7 | TRBD1 | . | TRBV6-1 | CASSGAQGALAYEQYF | TGTGCCAGCAGTGGAGCACAGGGGGCCCTAGCCTACGAGCAGTACTTC
TRBJ1-1 | . | . | TRBV30 | CAWSNTGPEAFF | TGTGCCTGGAGTAACACAGGGCCTGAAGCTTTCTTT
TRBJ1-1 | . | . | TRBV27 | CASSLEEAEAFF | TGTGCCAGCAGTTTAGAGGAAGCTGAAGCTTTCTTT
TRBJ1-1 | TRBD1 | . | TRBV5-4 | CASSLTGGYYTEAFF | TGTGCCAGCAGTCTAACAGGGGGCTACTACACTGAAGCTTTCTTT
TRBJ1-3 | . | . | TRBV6-5 | CASQRGSGNTIYF | TGTGCCAGCCAAAGGGGCTCTGGAAACACCATATATTTT
TRBJ2-1 | TRBD2 | . | TRBV19 | CASSSTILAGGANEQFF | TGTGCCAGTAGTTCTACTATACTAGCGGGGGGGGCTAATGAGCAGTTCTTC
TRBJ1-6 | . | . | TRBV6-5 | CASSYAGKGNNSPLHF | TGTGCCAGCAGTTACGCAGGGAAGGGGAATAATTCACCCCTCCACTTT
TRBJ2-1 | . | . | TRBV10-1 | CASSEWRGSYNEQFF | TGCGCCAGCAGTGAGTGGCGGGGTTCCTACAATGAGCAGTTCTTC
TRBJ1-5 | TRBD1 | . | TRBV4-1 | CASSQGTGGQPQHF | TGCGCCAGCAGCCAAGGGACAGGGGGTCAGCCCCAGCATTTT
TRBJ2-1 | TRBD2 | . | TRBV5-8 | CASSLASGDYNEQFF | TGTGCCAGCAGCTTGGCCAGCGGGGATTACAATGAGCAGTTCTTC
TRBJ2-1 | TRBD2 | . | TRBV7-3 | CASSLSREAGNEQFF | TGTGCCAGCAGCTTAAGCCGGGAGGCTGGCAATGAGCAGTTCTTC
TRBJ1-2 | TRBD1 | few | TRBV19 | CASSDILDRVNYGYTF | TGTGCCAGTAGCGATATCCTGGACAGGGTGAACTATGGCTACACCTTC
TRBJ2-3 | . | . | TRBV5-4 | CASSLGTYTDTQYF | TGTGCCAGCAGCTTGGGCACTTACACAGATACGCAGTATTTT
TRBJ2-6 | . | . | TRBV28 | CASSGWPRANVLTF | TGTGCCAGCAGCGGGTGGCCCAGGGCCAACGTCCTGACTTTC
TRBJ2-3 | . | . | TRBV6-5 | CASSYSYGGSTDTQYF | TGTGCCAGCAGTTACTCGTACGGGGGAAGCACAGATACGCAGTATTTT
TRBJ2-4 | TRBD1 | . | TRBV6-6 | CASSRTDRAKNIQYF | TGTGCCAGCAGTCGAACGGACAGGGCCAAAAACATTCAGTACTTC
TRBJ2-2 | TRBD2 | . | TRBV27 | CASRARLALNTGELFF | TGTGCCAGCAGGGCCCGACTAGCGTTAAACACCGGGGAGCTGTTTTTT